This TCR beta chain originates from a study of blood T cell repertoires in COVID-19. The V and J ends lost 8 bases and 2 bases respectively, with 10 bases between them. The germline V gene encodes CDR1 LNHDA and CDR2 SQIVND (reference sequence). The CDR3 has 13 amino acids. The method was immunoSEQ multiplex PCR; TCRdb's version includes in-frame clones alone and lacks a portion of them. The table has 450,000 to 500,000 clones, 75% to 90% seen once. This receptor was identified in a human donor in a cohort sampled during active COVID-19. The V and J genes are TRBV19 and TRBJ2-1; D is uncertain. The sequenced material came from peripheral blood. As DNA, the CDR3 is TGTGCCAGTCGACAAACCACCTACAATGAGCAGTTCTTC. Its translation: CASRQTTYNEQFF.